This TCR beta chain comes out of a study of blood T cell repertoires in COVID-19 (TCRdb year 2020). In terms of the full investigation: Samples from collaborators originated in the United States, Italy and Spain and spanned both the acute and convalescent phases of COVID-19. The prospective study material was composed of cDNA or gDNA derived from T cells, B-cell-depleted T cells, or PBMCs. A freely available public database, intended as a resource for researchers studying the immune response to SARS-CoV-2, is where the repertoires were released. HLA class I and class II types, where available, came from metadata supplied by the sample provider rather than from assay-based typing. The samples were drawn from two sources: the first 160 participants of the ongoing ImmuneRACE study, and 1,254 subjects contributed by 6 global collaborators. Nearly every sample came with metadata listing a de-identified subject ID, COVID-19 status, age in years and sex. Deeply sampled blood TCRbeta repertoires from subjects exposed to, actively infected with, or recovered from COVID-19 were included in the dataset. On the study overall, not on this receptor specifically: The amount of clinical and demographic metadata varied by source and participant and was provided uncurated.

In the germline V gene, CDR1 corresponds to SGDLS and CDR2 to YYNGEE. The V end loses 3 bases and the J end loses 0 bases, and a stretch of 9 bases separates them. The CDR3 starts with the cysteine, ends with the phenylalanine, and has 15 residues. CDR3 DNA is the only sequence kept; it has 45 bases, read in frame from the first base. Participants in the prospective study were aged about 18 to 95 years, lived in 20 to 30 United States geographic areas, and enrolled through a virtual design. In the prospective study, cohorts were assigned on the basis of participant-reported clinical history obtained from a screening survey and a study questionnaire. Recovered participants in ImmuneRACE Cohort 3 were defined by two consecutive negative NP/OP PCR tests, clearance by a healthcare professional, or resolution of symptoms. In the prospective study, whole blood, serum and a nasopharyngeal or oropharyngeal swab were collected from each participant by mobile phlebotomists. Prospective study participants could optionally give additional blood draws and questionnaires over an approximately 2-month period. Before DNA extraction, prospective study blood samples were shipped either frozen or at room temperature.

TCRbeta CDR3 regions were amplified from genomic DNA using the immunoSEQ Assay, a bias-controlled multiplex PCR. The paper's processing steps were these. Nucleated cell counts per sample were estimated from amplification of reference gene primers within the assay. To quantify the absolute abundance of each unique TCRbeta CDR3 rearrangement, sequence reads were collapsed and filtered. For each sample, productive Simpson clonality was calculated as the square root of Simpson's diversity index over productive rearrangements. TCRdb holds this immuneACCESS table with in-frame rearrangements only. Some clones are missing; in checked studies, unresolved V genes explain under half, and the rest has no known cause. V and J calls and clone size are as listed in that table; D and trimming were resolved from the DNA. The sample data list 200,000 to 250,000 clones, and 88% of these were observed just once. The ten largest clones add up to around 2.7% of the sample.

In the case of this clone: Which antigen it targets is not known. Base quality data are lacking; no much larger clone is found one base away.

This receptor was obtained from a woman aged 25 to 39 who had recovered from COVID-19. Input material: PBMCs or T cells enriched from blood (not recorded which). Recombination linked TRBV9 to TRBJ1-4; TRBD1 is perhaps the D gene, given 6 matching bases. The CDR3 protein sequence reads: CASSARQATNEKLFF. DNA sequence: TGTGCCAGCAGCGCTCGACAGGCAACTAATGAAAAACTGTTTTTT. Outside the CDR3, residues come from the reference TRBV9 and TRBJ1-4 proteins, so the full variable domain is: DSGVTQTPKHLITATGQRVTLRCSPRSGDLSVYWYQQSLDQGLQFLIQYYNGEERAKGNILERFSAQQFPDLHSELNLSSLELGDSALYFCASSARQATNEKLFFGSGTQLSVL.